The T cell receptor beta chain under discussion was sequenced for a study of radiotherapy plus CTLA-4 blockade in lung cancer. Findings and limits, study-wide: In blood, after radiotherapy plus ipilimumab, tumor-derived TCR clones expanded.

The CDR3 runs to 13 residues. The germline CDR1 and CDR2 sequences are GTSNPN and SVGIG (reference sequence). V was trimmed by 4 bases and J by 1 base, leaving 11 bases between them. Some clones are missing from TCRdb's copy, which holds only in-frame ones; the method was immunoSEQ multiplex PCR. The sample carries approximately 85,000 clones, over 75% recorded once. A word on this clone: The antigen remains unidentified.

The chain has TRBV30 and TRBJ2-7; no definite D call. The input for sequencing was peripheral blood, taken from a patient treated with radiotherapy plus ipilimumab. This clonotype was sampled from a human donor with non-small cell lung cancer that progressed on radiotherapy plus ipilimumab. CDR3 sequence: CAWNLAISYEQYF. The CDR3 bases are TGTGCCTGGAATCTCGCTATTTCCTACGAGCAGTACTTC.